This T cell receptor beta chain was found in a study of T cell responses to AZD1222 COVID-19 vaccine. About the research overall: Second-dose schedules of about 4 or about 12 weeks were combined. Points from the study as a whole: Baseline testing showed seropositivity in only a handful of AZD1222 recipients. CD4 TCRs associated with vaccination spanned spike, dominating at 160-218 and 743-854. Donors, mostly white British, included more females; clonal diversity was possibly underestimated.

V shed 4 bases, J shed 10 bases, and the junction held 5 bases outside the gene matches. Germline values: CDR1 GTSNPN, CDR2 SVGIG (reference sequence). The CDR3 totals 14 residues. Libraries were prepared by immunoSEQ multiplex PCR; TCRdb keeps only in-frame clonotypes and omits some of them. The sample shows under 100,000 clones, over 75% of them seen only once. Of note for this clone: Its antigen is not known.

The chain combines TRBV30 with TRBJ1-6; 12 bases match TRBD1. The clonotype was recovered from an adult in good health. Sample: peripheral blood, taken on day 0 of AZD1222 vaccination. The CDR3 spells CAWMRDRGQSPLHF. For the CDR3, the DNA is TGTGCCTGGATGAGGGACAGGGGGCAATCACCCCTCCACTTT.